The 11 T cell receptor beta chains listed next were all sequenced from one sample in a study of T cell clones after liver transplantation. Sequencing used immunoSEQ multiplex PCR; TCRdb keeps in-frame clones, though not all of them. The table shows 50,000 to 60,000 clones, with 60% to 80% occurring only once. The sequences come from CD4+ T cells from blood, collected at the 22-month timepoint. These receptors were obtained from a human patient who received a liver transplant. Some T cells may originate from the graft donor.

The gene calls are TRBV5-1 and TRBJ1-2; tentatively, D is TRBD1 (5 bases). Germline V CDR1 and CDR2: SGHRS, YFSETQ. The CDR3 length is 15 residues. Between the trimmed V and J ends, which lost 4 bases and 1 base, there was a span of 14 bases. The CDR3 loop reads CASSPGGQFNYGYTF. For the CDR3, the DNA is TGCGCCAGCAGCCCGGGGGGTCAGTTTAACTATGGCTACACCTTC.

The chain couples TRBV9 to TRBJ2-6; D is unresolved. Trimming pared 4 bases from V and 0 bases from J, leaving 5 bases between. CDR3 length: 14 residues. From germline, CDR1 is SGDLS and CDR2 YYNGEE. CDR3 amino acids: CASSPLSGANVLTF. The CDR3 DNA follows: TGTGCCAGCAGCCCCCTCTCTGGGGCCAACGTCCTGACTTTC.

This chain uses TRBV14 with TRBJ1-4, with a tentative D call TRBD1 (5 bases). Per the germline V gene, CDR1 is SGHDN and CDR2 is FVKESK. With 4 bases removed from V and 4 bases from J, the gap between germline ends came to 13 bases. The CDR3 consists of 15 residues. The CDR3 bases are TGTGCCAGCAGCCCCTTCGGGGACCTTAATGAAAAACTGTTTTTT. The encoded protein is CASSPFGDLNEKLFF. Drawing the rest from reference TRBV14 and TRBJ1-4, the complete variable domain is EAGVTQFPSHSVIEKGQTVTLRCDPISGHDNLYWYRRVMGKEIKFLLHFVKESKQDESGMPNNRFLAERTGGTYSTLKVQPAELEDSGVYFCASSPFGDLNEKLFFGSGTQLSVL.

This clone was observed a few times. The CDR3 protein is CASSFSSGVSSYEQYF. CDR3 DNA sequence: TGTGCCAGCAGTTTCTCAAGCGGGGTTAGTTCCTACGAGCAGTACTTC. This chain joins TRBV27 and TRBJ2-7, with 7 bases identical to TRBD2. Unmatched junction bases numbered 9, after V lost 3 bases and J lost 1 base. CDR3 length: 16 amino acids. Looked up from germline, CDR1 is MNHEY and CDR2 is SMNVEV (reference sequence).

V is TRBV4-2 and J is TRBJ2-1, with 9 bases that match TRBD2. Germline V gene lookup returns CDR1 LGHNA and CDR2 YNFKEQ. The J segment lost 2 bases and the V segment lost 4 bases, leaving 6 bases of the junction unmatched. The CDR3 loop spans 16 amino acids. DNA of the CDR3: TGTGCCAGCAGCCCTTCAGCGGGGGGTACCTACAATGAGCAGTTCTTC. Translated: CASSPSAGGTYNEQFF.

This chain links TRBV6-1 with TRBJ2-1, with 10 bases aligning to TRBD1. The CDR3 totals 15 residues. CDR1 is MNHNS and CDR2 is SASEGT in the germline V gene. V lost 5 bases to trimming and J lost 8 bases; unmatched junction nucleotides: 9. The CDR3 DNA is TGTGCCAGCAGTAAACTGGGACAGGGGAGGGATGAGCAGTTCTTC. Amino acid sequence: CASSKLGQGRDEQFF.

This sequence joins TRBV15 and TRBJ1-2; D is ambiguous. V was clipped by 0 bases and J by 4 bases, with 9 bases between them. This CDR3 has 14 amino acids. Germline values: CDR1 LNHNV, CDR2 YYDKDF (reference sequence). The CDR3 region is CATSRDWSPYGYTF. The CDR3 DNA is TGTGCCACCAGCAGAGACTGGAGCCCCTATGGCTACACCTTC. Based on the CDR3 plus reference TRBV15 and TRBJ1-2, the full variable domain is DAMVIQNPRYQVTQFGKPVTLSCSQTLNHNVMYWYQQKSSQAPKLLFHYYDKDFNNEADTPDNFQSRRPNTSFCFLDIRSPGLGDTAMYLCATSRDWSPYGYTFGSGTRLTVV.

V usage is TRBV7-2 and J usage is TRBJ2-1; 9 nucleotides agree with TRBD2. The junction had 1 base not matched to a gene; V was cut back by 1 base and J by 9 bases. Germline CDR1 SGHTA, CDR2 FQGNSA. The CDR3 covers 13 residues. In nucleotides, the CDR3 is TGTGCCAGCAGCTTAGGACTAGCGGTTGAGCAGTTCTTC. It yields the protein CASSLGLAVEQFF. The whole variable domain, remainder taken from reference TRBV7-2 and TRBJ2-1, is GAGVSQSPSNKVTEKGKDVELRCDPISGHTALYWYRQSLGQGLEFLIYFQGNSAPDKSGLPSDRFSAERTGGSVSTLTIQRTQQEDSAVYLCASSLGLAVEQFFGPGTRLTVL.

This clone was observed a handful of times. The chain uses TRBV5-1 and TRBJ1-2; D call uncertain. Trimming removed 0 bases at V and 8 bases at J, with 8 bases between. The germline V gene encodes CDR1 SGHRS and CDR2 YFSETQ. CDR3 length: 12 residues. The CDR3 is CASSLDGKGYTF. CDR3 DNA: TGCGCCAGCAGCTTGGATGGAAAGGGCTACACCTTC.

This clone has just one count. The V gene is TRBV2, the J gene TRBJ1-1; 7 bases align to TRBD1. Germline lookup yields CDR1 SNHLY and CDR2 FYNNEI. The CDR3 loop spans 13 amino acids. J was trimmed by 0 bases and V by 5 bases; bases with no gene match: 0. CDR3 DNA: TGTGCCAGCAGTACAGGGGTGAACACTGAAGCTTTCTTT. This translates into CASSTGVNTEAFF.

The chain employs TRBV9 and TRBJ2-7, with 8 bases aligning to TRBD2. With 1 base clipped from V and 2 bases from J, the junction kept 5 bases outside the gene matches. Germline loops: CDR1 SGDLS, CDR2 YYNGEE. The CDR3 is 15 residues long. The CDR3 is CASSVSSGGAYEQYF. The DNA of the CDR3 is TGTGCCAGCAGCGTATCTTCGGGGGGGGCCTACGAGCAGTACTTC.